This TCR beta chain emerged from a study of low-dose radiotherapy and immunotherapy resistance in tumors. Study as a whole: Cohort 1 was given 0.5 Gy per fraction every 2 weeks, for 6.5 Gy total. Those assigned to Cohort 2 were treated with 1 Gy per fraction every two weeks (13 Gy in total over 26 weeks).

Indicated time point: after trial treatment. Treatment denoted: LDRT plus nivolumab, ipilimumab, low-dose cyclophosphamide and aspirin (RACIN trial). The donors' regimen was nivolumab, ipilimumab, aspirin, low-dose cyclophosphamide and low-dose radiotherapy. The germline CDR1 and CDR2 sequences are KGHSH and LQKENI. This CDR3 spans 13 amino acids. Trimming took off 1 base at V and 10 bases at J, with 11 bases between the two ends. TRAV- and TRBV-specific primers were used for first-strand cDNA, which covered alpha and beta chains. Over approximately 20 PCR cycles, TCRs were amplified from a constant-region primer and V-primer adapter. TCRdb recomputed calls from the reads with MiXCR, one row per CDR3 protein. The table records around 60,000 distinct CDR3 sequences, roughly 23% of them present only once. Remarks on this clonotype: A read error likely explains this, since a far larger clone differs by one base.

This specimen was PBMCs, taken after low-dose radiotherapy plus immunotherapy. The chain links TRBV18 to TRBJ2-1; D tentatively reads TRBD1 or TRBD2 (5 bases each). This TCR was recovered from a male donor with prostate cancer. CDR3 sequence (DNA): TGTGCCAGCTCACCACGGGGACCCTACGAGCAGTTCTTC. Translated: CASSPRGPYEQFF.